This T cell receptor (beta chain) emerged from a study of response to subunit inactivated influenza vaccine (dated by TCRdb to the late 2010s). The study in broad terms: The study used deep quantitative T cell receptor repertoire profiling to track responses to a trivalent subunit inactivated influenza vaccine. General conclusions and limits of the study: According to the authors, only a limited number of new T cells may be recruited by each seasonal influenza vaccination.

In the case of this clonotype: Which antigen it targets is not known. Per-base qualities were not stored, and no clone one base away is much larger.

Counted from cysteine to phenylalanine, this CDR3 has 16 amino acids. This entry keeps only the CDR3 DNA: 48 bases, framed from base 1. CDR1 and CDR2, per the germline V gene, are SGHVS and FNYEAQ. The germline V and J ends show losses of 0 bases and 6 bases respectively, and no gene match explains 3 bases of the junction. The library was built by means of RT-PCR. Data came from an Illumina HiSeq 2500. Clones were called with MiXCR by TCRdb after fastp trimmed the public reads at Q25, and only in-frame beta chains were retained. CDR3 protein duplicates are merged, each entry listing the most common genes and DNA. The sample table shows some 520,000 distinct CDR3 sequences, and 16% are seen once. Of the sample, 2.5% to 3.5% falls within the top ten clones.

The receptor comes from a man aged 45 to 70 who received an inactivated influenza vaccine. Donor details come from another sample of the same person, matched by shared clones. The source material was CD4+ T cells sorted from PBMCs, sampled less than 25 months after vaccination. The chain links TRBV7-6 with TRBJ2-2, with 11 bases aligning to TRBD1. CDR3 reads: CASSLAAGQGAGELFF. The DNA sequence is as follows: TGTGCCAGCAGCTTAGCGGCGGGACAGGGGGCCGGGGAGCTGTTTTTT.